The subject of this entry is one T cell receptor beta chain. The antigen is not known. The repertoire was sequenced with immunoSEQ multiplex PCR; TCRdb's copy has only in-frame clones and lacks some. The repertoire holds roughly 120,000 clones, with roughly 80% as singletons. The CDR3 extends over 13 amino acids. Trimming at V came to 4 bases and at J to 6 bases, leaving 3 bases not matched to a gene. Germline-derived CDR1 and CDR2 are SQVTM and ANQGSEA. This sample was included in a study of T cell responses to AZD1222 COVID-19 vaccine. Study observations and caveats: Clonal diversity was possibly underestimated; the donors were predominantly white British and more often female.

Sequencing was performed on peripheral blood, taken on day 0 of AZD1222 vaccination. The clonotype comes from an adult in good health. The chain is built from TRBV29-1 and TRBJ2-1; the match to TRBD1 covers 10 bases. The CDR3 DNA reads TGCAGCGTTGCTAGGACAGGGGGCAATGAGCAGTTCTTC. Translating gives CSVARTGGNEQFF.